This T cell receptor (beta chain) was documented in a study of blood T cell repertoires in COVID-19. Study information: T cells, B-cell-depleted T cells, or PBMCs provided the cDNA or gDNA that served as material.

Libraries were prepared by immunoSEQ multiplex PCR; TCRdb keeps only in-frame clonotypes and omits some of them. The data show around 200,000 clones, around 81% seen once. The CDR3 covers 16 residues. The V end lost 4 bases, the J end lost 1 base, and 18 bases lay between the germline ends. CDR1 SGHNT and CDR2 YYREEE come from the germline V gene (reference sequence). This clone appeared a few times. This chain uses TRBV5-4 with TRBJ2-7; TRBD1 is a possible D gene (6 bases). The sequence was obtained from a man aged 50-60 years with active or convalescent COVID-19. The sequencing input was peripheral blood. The CDR3 loop reads CASSPKTGATSYEQYF. CDR3 bases: TGTGCCAGCAGCCCAAAGACAGGAGCCACTTCCTACGAGCAGTACTTC.